This T cell receptor (beta chain) was sequenced in a study of blood T cell repertoires in COVID-19 (dated by TCRdb to the early 2020s). For the wider study: Samples covering the acute and convalescent phases of COVID-19 were provided by collaborators in the United States, Italy and Spain. A freely available public database, intended as a resource for researchers studying the immune response to SARS-CoV-2, is where the repertoires were released. Where HLA class I and class II types were available, the types were taken from metadata supplied by the sample provider, not from assay-based typing. The sample metadata nearly always contained a de-identified subject ID, COVID-19 status, age in years and sex. The dataset comprised deeply sampled blood TCRbeta repertoires from subjects exposed to, actively infected with, or recovered from COVID-19. The material from the prospective study consisted of cDNA or gDNA derived from T cells, B-cell-depleted T cells, or PBMCs. Samples came from the ongoing ImmuneRACE study (first 160 participants) plus 1,254 subjects from 6 global collaborators.

General findings and caveats noted by the study authors: Clinical and demographic metadata were provided uncurated, with the amount varying by source and participant.

V is cut back by 5 bases and J by 3 bases, with 6 bases in the junction unmatched. The CDR3 spans 15 residues, from the cysteine through the phenylalanine. Kept here is only the CDR3 DNA, which spans 45 bases and is read in frame from base 1. The germline V gene yields SGHVS for CDR1 and FQNEAQ for CDR2. Worth noting for this clone: The target of this receptor is not known. No much larger clone is present one base from it, and per-base qualities are unavailable.

TCRbeta CDR3 regions were amplified from genomic DNA by means of the immunoSEQ Assay, a bias-controlled multiplex PCR. Per the authors' processing: Within the assay, amplification of reference gene primers was used to estimate how many nucleated cells each sample contained. Sequence reads were collapsed and filtered to measure the absolute abundance of every unique TCRbeta CDR3 rearrangement. For each sample, productive Simpson clonality was calculated by taking the square root of Simpson's diversity index across productive rearrangements. TCRdb holds this immuneACCESS table with in-frame rearrangements only. Some clones are missing; in checked studies, unresolved V genes explain under half, and the rest has no known cause. Clonal size and the V and J genes are those of that table, whereas D and trimming came from the DNA. The sample records around 300,000 clones, about 85% of which are singletons. The ten biggest clones cover about 4% of the sample.

The collaborating institutions used their own protocols to collect whole blood in K2EDTA tubes. Collaborator samples were shipped for TCRbeta analysis as frozen whole blood, isolated PBMCs, or DNA extracted from either sample type. The chain employs TRBV7-8 and TRBJ2-7; 11 of the junction bases match TRBD2. Sample: peripheral blood. The sequence came from a woman between 50 and 59 years old with active or convalescent COVID-19. The DNA reads as follows: TGTGCCAGCAGCCCCGCCGGGACTAGCGGCTACGAGCAGTACTTC. Its translation reads: CASSPAGTSGYEQYF.